These T cell receptor beta chains were read from a single sample in a study of blood T cell repertoires in COVID-19. Clones were read by immunoSEQ multiplex PCR, and TCRdb kept only the in-frame ones, dropping some. The sample has 110,000 to 150,000 clones, around 86% seen once. Sequencing was done on a sample of PBMCs or T cells enriched from blood (not recorded which). All receptors derive from a man in his fifties who had recovered from COVID-19. Both conserved end residues are part of each CDR3. Each record gives: V gene, J gene, D gene, clone size, CDR3 DNA, CDR3 protein. The D gene is left open where the match is weak. The listing skips clone size in some rows; elsewhere it reads once, few, many or a size class.

>TRBV30|TRBJ1-1|NA|NA
TGTGCCTGGAGCGGAGACCGGAACACTGAAGCTTTCTTT
CAWSGDRNTEAFF
>TRBV9|TRBJ1-3|NA|NA
TGTGCCAGCAGCCCGAGCGTACAGGGTATCGGAAACACCATATATTTT
CASSPSVQGIGNTIYF
>TRBV6-5|TRBJ1-2|NA|NA
TGTGCCAGCAGTTATGAACTCGTTAACTATGGCTACACCTTC
CASSYELVNYGYTF
>TRBV2|TRBJ1-1|NA|NA
TGTGCCAGCTGTAGCGGGTTCACTGAAGCTTTCTTT
CASCSGFTEAFF
>TRBV19|TRBJ1-5|TRBD1|NA
TGTGCCAGTAGCTTAGACCGGGACAGGTATCAGCCCCAGCATTTT
CASSLDRDRYQPQHF
>TRBV6-5|TRBJ1-2|TRBD1|NA
TGTGCCAGCAGACCGGGACAGACCTATGGCTACACCTTC
CASRPGQTYGYTF
>TRBV18|TRBJ1-4|TRBD1|once
TGTGCCAGCTCACCTGGACAGGGAGAAAAACTGTTTTTT
CASSPGQGEKLFF
>TRBV28|TRBJ1-5|NA|NA
TGTGCCAGCAGTTTATATCGGGGGTCAGATCAGCCCCAGCATTTT
CASSLYRGSDQPQHF
>TRBV28|TRBJ2-1|NA|NA
TGTGCCAGCAGCATAGGAGGAACGTTCCCCTACAATGAGCAGTTCTTC
CASSIGGTFPYNEQFF
>TRBV24-1|TRBJ1-3|TRBD1|NA
TGTGCCACTACTGACAGGGCTGGAAACACCATATATTTT
CATTDRAGNTIYF
>TRBV19|TRBJ2-1|TRBD2|NA
TGTGCCAGTAGTATATCCGGTGCGGGGGGCAGGGATGAGCAGTTCTTC
CASSISGAGGRDEQFF
>TRBV5-4|TRBJ1-1|NA|NA
TGTGCCAGCAGCTTGGCCGGAGGGAGTGAAGCTTTCTTT
CASSLAGGSEAFF
>TRBV5-4|TRBJ2-2|NA|NA
TGTGCCAGCAGCTCTCAGTACAGCTACACCGGGGAGCTGTTTTTT
CASSSQYSYTGELFF
>TRBV27|TRBJ1-4|NA|once
TGTGCCAGCAGTTTATACCCAGGGGAGAATGAAAAACTGTTTTTT
CASSLYPGENEKLFF
>TRBV9|TRBJ1-3|NA|NA
TGTGCCAGCAGCCCTAGACAGCACCCTGGAAACACCATATATTTT
CASSPRQHPGNTIYF
>TRBV7-2|TRBJ2-5|NA|once
TGTGCCAGCAGCTTATTCCCTCCTCAAGAGACCCAGTACTTC
CASSLFPPQETQYF
>TRBV19|TRBJ2-3|TRBD2|NA
TGTGCCAGTAGTACGATCCGATTAGCGGGACTAAGCACAGATACGCAGTATTTT
CASSTIRLAGLSTDTQYF
>TRBV18|TRBJ2-7|NA|NA
TGTGCCAGCTCACCAGGGCGGGGGCCGGCCGAGCAGTACTTC
CASSPGRGPAEQYF
>TRBV11-2|TRBJ2-1|NA|NA
TGTGCCAGCAGCTTAGTAATGTCCTACAATGAGCAGTTCTTC
CASSLVMSYNEQFF
>TRBV9|TRBJ2-1|TRBD2|NA
TGTGCCAGCAGCGTATTGACCAGCGGGGGGGTATACAATGAGCAGTTCTTC
CASSVLTSGGVYNEQFF
>TRBV4-3|TRBJ2-7|NA|NA
TGCGCCAGCAGCCAAGGAAAGGGGGGGTCGGCCTACGAGCAGTACTTC
CASSQGKGGSAYEQYF
>TRBV19|TRBJ2-5|TRBD2|NA
TGTGCCAGTAACTATAATAGCGGGGGGGCCAAAGAGACCCAGTACTTC
CASNYNSGGAKETQYF
>TRBV5-1|TRBJ2-5|NA|NA
TGCGCCAGCAGTTTTAGGGGACTCCGAAAATCCCAAGAGACCCAGTACTTC
CASSFRGLRKSQETQYF
>TRBV19|TRBJ1-5|NA|NA
TGTGCCAGTAGTATAGATCTCGGTCAGCCCCAGCATTTT
CASSIDLGQPQHF
>TRBV6-2/TRBV6-3|TRBJ1-2|NA|NA
TGTGCCAGCAGTTGGACACGACTACAGGGATCCGATGATGGCTACACCTTC
CASSWTRLQGSDDGYTF
>TRBV19|TRBJ1-1|NA|NA
TGTGCCAGTAGTGTCAGGGTTAACACTGAAGCTTTCTTT
CASSVRVNTEAFF
>TRBV19|TRBJ2-1|TRBD1|NA
TGTGCCAGTAGTCCCCCCGGGACAGGGTACAATGAGCAGTTCTTC
CASSPPGTGYNEQFF
>TRBV27|TRBJ1-2|TRBD1|once
TGTGCCAGCAGTTCATCCGGGACAGGTGCTAACTATGGCTACACCTTC
CASSSSGTGANYGYTF
>TRBV5-1|TRBJ1-5|NA|NA
TGCGCCAGCAGCTTGGGGGCAGACCAGCCCCAGCATTTT
CASSLGADQPQHF
>TRBV29-1|TRBJ2-2|NA|once
TGCAGCACTAGGGAGAACACCGGGGAGCTGTTTTTT
CSTRENTGELFF
>TRBV6-5|TRBJ1-1|TRBD1|NA
TGTGCCAGCAGCAACAGGGGAAGGAACACTGAAGCTTTCTTT
CASSNRGRNTEAFF
>TRBV5-6|TRBJ2-2|NA|NA
TGTGCCAGCAGCTTGAGCAGGGGCCGATGGACCGGGGAGCTGTTTTTT
CASSLSRGRWTGELFF
>TRBV5-8|TRBJ1-4|NA|NA
TGTGCCAGCAGCAGGAGCAGGGGAGCAACTAATGAAAAACTGTTTTTT
CASSRSRGATNEKLFF
>TRBV29-1|TRBJ2-7|TRBD1|NA
TGCAGCGTTGCCGACAGGGTGGGCGAGCAGTACTTC
CSVADRVGEQYF
>TRBV28|TRBJ2-3|NA|NA
TGTGCCAGCAGTTTAAACCAGGGATTCGGTTGGTTTACAGATACGCAGTATTTT
CASSLNQGFGWFTDTQYF
>TRBV18|TRBJ2-2|NA|NA
TGTGCCAGCTCACCCAGGCAGGACACCGGGGAGCTGTTTTTT
CASSPRQDTGELFF
>TRBV28|TRBJ1-2|TRBD1|NA
TGTGCCAGCACCACCCGGGACAGCCTCAACTATGGCTACACCTTC
CASTTRDSLNYGYTF
>TRBV24-1|TRBJ2-4|TRBD2|NA
TGTGCCACCAGTGATGGGAGGGGTCCCAAAAACATTCAGTACTTC
CATSDGRGPKNIQYF
>TRBV28|TRBJ1-1|NA|NA
TGTGCCAGCAGTTTGTCTAAGAACACTGAAGCTTTCTTT
CASSLSKNTEAFF
>TRBV15|TRBJ2-5|NA|NA
TGTGCCACCAGCACCGAGAGACGGGGTGGCGGAGAGACCCAGTACTTC
CATSTERRGGGETQYF
>TRBV9|TRBJ2-1|NA|NA
TGTGCCAGCAGCGTAGCCACCTACAATGAGCAGTTCTTC
CASSVATYNEQFF
>TRBV6-2/TRBV6-3|TRBJ1-1|NA|NA
TGTGCCAGCAGTTACCGGCAGGGTGAAGCTTTCTTT
CASSYRQGEAFF
>TRBV19|TRBJ2-7|NA|NA
TGTGCCAGTAGTATTTCAGGCAGGTTCCACGAGCAGTACTTC
CASSISGRFHEQYF
>TRBV25-1|TRBJ2-7|NA|NA
TGTGCCAGCAGTGAACGAGGGACCAGGGGCTCCTACGAGCAGTACTTC
CASSERGTRGSYEQYF
>TRBV30|TRBJ2-7|TRBD1|once
TGTGCCTGGGACAGGGGGCTCAACGAGCAGTACTTC
CAWDRGLNEQYF
>TRBV18|TRBJ1-1|NA|NA
TGTGCCAGTTGTGTCCAGAACACTGAAGCTTTCTTT
CASCVQNTEAFF
>TRBV9|TRBJ2-1|TRBD1|NA
TGTGCCAGCAGCGTAGAAGGGGGCGCGGACAATGAGCAGTTCTTC
CASSVEGGADNEQFF
>TRBV5-5|TRBJ1-6|TRBD1|NA
TGTGCCAGCAGCTTTGGACAGGGCTCCTTCTATGCGTCACCCCTCCACTTT
CASSFGQGSFYASPLHF
>TRBV15|TRBJ1-2|TRBD1|NA
TGTGCCACCAGCAGAGATCCTACAGGGGGCTCTTTCGGCTACACCTTC
CATSRDPTGGSFGYTF
>TRBV6-4|TRBJ1-1|NA|NA
TGTGCCAGCAGTTACAGGGAGGGCACTGAAGCTTTCTTT
CASSYREGTEAFF
>TRBV18|TRBJ2-2|NA|NA
TGTGCCAGCTCACCGCAACAGGGATCTGGCACCGGGGAGCTGTTTTTT
CASSPQQGSGTGELFF
>TRBV27|TRBJ2-1|NA|NA
TGTGCCAGCAAAACCGGGGCGGGGTACAATGAGCAGTTCTTC
CASKTGAGYNEQFF